This TCR beta chain came from a study of T cells in Graves' hyperthyroidism and ophthalmopathy. The CDR3 totals 17 residues. Germline V gene lookup returns CDR1 SGHVS and CDR2 FNYEAQ. Trimming cost V 2 bases and J 5 bases; bases outside gene matches: 10. TCR beta CDR3 region amplification was performed from RNA transcripts. The HTBI primer set was used in a first-round RT-PCR of the TCR CDR3. Each CDR3 protein is one row after TCRdb ran MiXCR on the multiplex PCR reads. The table has some 500,000 distinct CDR3 sequences, approximately 15% seen once; the top ten hold 17%. Uncontrolled infections, other autoimmune diseases, pregnancy or lactation led to exclusion of patients. Clinical symptoms, serum thyroxine and TRAb, thyroid ultrasound and orbital computed tomography together formed the diagnostic basis.

This chain connects TRBV7-6 to TRBJ2-2, with 8 bases fitting TRBD2. The receptor was isolated from a woman aged 18-30 years with Graves' hyperthyroidism. Sequenced sample: blood. The CDR3 reads CASSLTPGGPGTGELFF. CDR3 DNA: TGTGCCAGCAGCTTAACCCCGGGAGGGCCGGGGACCGGGGAGCTGTTTTTT.